The 28 T cell receptor beta chains below were found in one sample sequenced in a study of T cell responses to AZD1222 COVID-19 vaccine. Generated by immunoSEQ multiplex PCR, the TCRdb table keeps only in-frame clones and is missing some. The sample has about 66,000 clones; 87% are singletons. The specimen was peripheral blood, collected on day 0 of AZD1222 vaccination. The source of these receptors is an adult in good health.

V usage is TRBV5-1 and J usage is TRBJ2-3; 8 nucleotides line up with TRBD2. Per the germline V gene, CDR1 is SGHRS and CDR2 is YFSETQ. Trimming cost V 6 bases and J 6 bases; bases outside gene matches: 3. This CDR3 has 12 residues. CDR3 DNA: TGCGCCAGCACGGGAGGGCAGGATACGCAGTATTTT. Its protein product is CASTGGQDTQYF.

V and J are TRBV5-6 and TRBJ2-6, with D possibly matching TRBD1 (6 bases). The CDR3 is made up of 15 amino acids. V gave up 5 bases and J gave up 1 base, with 10 bases separating them. CDR1 and CDR2 (germline): SGHDT, YYEEEE. The CDR3 bases are TGTGCCAGCAGGTACAGGGATTCTGGGGCCAACGTCCTGACTTTC. This sequence encodes CASRYRDSGANVLTF. The variable domain in full, with the rest retrieved from reference TRBV5-6 and TRBJ2-6, is DAGVTQSPTHLIKTRGQQVTLRCSPKSGHDTVSWYQQALGQGPQFIFQYYEEEERQRGNFPDRFSGHQFPNYSSELNVNALLLGDSALYLCASRYRDSGANVLTFGAGSRLTVL.

This sequence joins TRBV6-1 and TRBJ1-4, with TRBD1 matching 8 bases. The junction had 12 bases not matched to a gene; V was cut back by 4 bases and J by 8 bases. CDR1 and CDR2 from the germline V gene are MNHNS and SASEGT. The CDR3 totals 16 residues. For the CDR3, the DNA is TGTGCCAGCAGTGCCCAAACAGCAGGGGGCGGAGAAAAACTGTTTTTT. It translates to CASSAQTAGGGEKLFF.

This clone was seen just once. This sequence joins TRBV28 and TRBJ2-7; D not certain. Germline lookup yields CDR1 MDHEN and CDR2 SYDVKM. V was shortened by 8 bases and J by 2 bases, with 7 bases between the two germline ends. CDR3 length: 11 amino acids. The CDR3, as DNA: TGTGCCAGCGCGGACCCCTACGAGCAGTACTTC. Its protein is CASADPYEQYF. The complete variable domain, with remaining parts taken from reference TRBV28 and TRBJ2-7, reads DVKVTQSSRYLVKRTGEKVFLECVQDMDHENMFWYRQDPGLGLRLIYFSYDVKMKEKGDIPEGYSVSREKKERFSLILESASTNQTSMYLCASADPYEQYFGPGTRLTVT.

The chain recombines TRBV10-3 with TRBJ1-2; TRBD1 might be the D (5 bases). CDR1 and CDR2 (germline): ENHRY, SYGVKD. Trimming pared 0 bases from V and 4 bases from J, leaving 18 bases between. This CDR3 region has 17 residues. CDR3 nucleotides: TGTGCCATCAGTGAGTCGAAAAACGGCGCTGGGGGCTATGGCTACACCTTC. Protein sequence: CAISESKNGAGGYGYTF.

The V call is TRBV4-1, the J call TRBJ2-5; possible D gene TRBD1, 7 bases. The CDR3 runs to 15 residues. V lost 1 base and J lost 5, with 14 bases in between. CDR1 is MGHRA and CDR2 is YSYEKL in the germline V gene. The chain's CDR3 is CASSQGAGGMETQYF. DNA for the CDR3: TGCGCCAGCAGCCAAGGGGCAGGGGGGATGGAGACCCAGTACTTC.

The chain carries TRBV7-2 and TRBJ1-2; D is ambiguous. Trimming left V 1 base short and J 3 bases short, with 9 bases between. CDR3 length: 14 amino acids. Germline V lookup: CDR1 SGHTA, CDR2 FQGNSA. The CDR3 DNA sequence: TGTGCCAGCAGCTTAGTGGGGAGTGACTATGGCTACACCTTC. Protein sequence: CASSLVGSDYGYTF.

The rearrangement joins TRBV29-1 to TRBJ1-2, with 9 bases lining up with TRBD1. J gave up 4 bases and V 4 bases, and 7 bases lay outside the gene matches. Germline V gene sequence: CDR1 SQVTM, CDR2 ANQGSEA. The CDR3 loop spans 14 amino acids. CDR3 coding DNA: TGCAGCGTTGCCACAGGGGGCGCGGGCTATGGCTACACCTTC. Protein product: CSVATGGAGYGYTF.

This chain links TRBV6-5 with TRBJ1-2; 11 bases are a match to TRBD1. Losses at the gene ends were 6 bases for V and 7 bases for J; bases not matched to a gene: 4. Germline CDR1 MNHEY, CDR2 SVGAGI. The CDR3 consists of 13 residues. The CDR3 coding sequence is TGTGCCAGCAGCCCCGGGACAGGGGGTGGCTACACCTTC. Translation: CASSPGTGGGYTF.

The chain is built from TRBV30 and TRBJ1-5; 9 positions match TRBD1. Germline V gives CDR1 GTSNPN, CDR2 SVGIG (reference sequence). The CDR3 length is 13 residues. Trimming removed 2 bases from V and 7 bases from J; junction bases left unmatched: 3. The CDR3 region has the DNA TGTGCCTGGAGTACAGGGGGCCTCCAGCCCCAGCATTTT. It specifies CAWSTGGLQPQHF.

This clone was seen only a few times. The J gene is TRBJ2-3, the V gene TRBV11-2; 11 bases line up with TRBD2. The ends lost 5 bases at V and 1 base at J; junction bases unmatched: 11. Germline CDR1 is SGHAT and CDR2 is FQNNGV. The CDR3 is 18 amino acids. The CDR3: CASSPRPRLAGRTDTQYF. As DNA, the CDR3 is TGTGCCAGCAGCCCCCGCCCTCGACTAGCGGGACGCACAGATACGCAGTATTTT.

The chain couples TRBV6-5 to TRBJ2-6, with no clear D. CDR1 and CDR2 from the germline V gene are MNHEY and SVGAGI. Trimming stripped 8 bases from V and 4 bases from J, with 12 bases between. The CDR3 is 14 residues long. Written as DNA, the CDR3 is TGTGCCAGCGGGATCAGCCCCGGGGCCAACGTCCTGACTTTC. It translates to CASGISPGANVLTF.

V gene TRBV11-3 combines with J gene TRBJ1-2; TRBD1 matches at 8 bases. The germline V gene encodes CDR1 SGHNT and CDR2 YENEEA. There are 15 residues in the CDR3. The ends lost 3 bases at V and 3 bases at J; junction bases unmatched: 6. The CDR3 DNA sequence: TGTGCCAGCAGCTTGTCTCAGGGGGCGGACTATGGCTACACCTTC. This sequence encodes CASSLSQGADYGYTF.

The chain joins TRBV7-3 to TRBJ2-2; D unresolved. The CDR3 loop spans 13 amino acids. V was pared by 4 bases and J by 7 bases, with 10 bases between. Germline V gives CDR1 SGHTA, CDR2 FQGTGA. The CDR3 loop reads CASSSLRGGELFF. The CDR3 DNA reads TGTGCCAGCAGCTCCCTTAGAGGCGGGGAGCTGTTTTTT.

The chain employs TRBV18 and TRBJ1-6; TRBD1 is a possible D gene (5 bases). From germline, CDR1 is KGHSH and CDR2 LQKENI. V lost 2 bases and J 3 bases, leaving 20 bases between the germline ends. CDR3 length: 19 residues. CDR3: CASSPIGVRGLNYNSPLHF. DNA for the CDR3: TGTGCCAGCTCACCAATTGGGGTCCGGGGACTCAACTATAATTCACCCCTCCACTTT. Full variable domain (rest looked up from reference TRBV18 and TRBJ1-6): NAGVMQNPRHLVRRRGQEARLRCSPMKGHSHVYWYRQLPEEGLKFMVYLQKENIIDESGMPKERFSAEFPKEGPSILRIQQVVRGDSAAYFCASSPIGVRGLNYNSPLHFGNGTRLTVT.

The rearrangement links TRBV25-1 to TRBJ1-1, with 11 nucleotides matching TRBD1. Per the germline V gene, CDR1 is MGHDK and CDR2 is SYGVNS. Trimming at V came to 4 bases and at J to 6 bases, leaving 7 bases not matched to a gene. The CDR3 sequence is 15 residues long. CDR3 loop: CASSVPGTGGSEAFF. The CDR3 DNA reads TGTGCCAGCAGTGTCCCCGGGACAGGGGGGTCTGAAGCTTTCTTT.

The V call is TRBV12-3 or TRBV12-4, the J call TRBJ1-1; D is ambiguous. CDR3 length equals 11 residues. V lost 7 bases and J 6 bases, leaving 9 bases between the germline ends. The CDR3 loop reads CASKGGAEAFF. The CDR3 DNA follows: TGTGCCAGCAAGGGAGGCGCTGAAGCTTTCTTT.

The chain is built from TRBV5-6 and TRBJ1-2, with D possibly being TRBD1 (6 bases). The CDR3 has 13 residues. CDR1 is SGHDT, CDR2 YYEEEE, per germline. V was cut by 1 base and J by 7 bases, with 11 bases left in between. CDR3 nucleotides: TGTGCCAGCAGCTTGCCGGGGGCTGGTGGCTACACCTTC. Its translation is CASSLPGAGGYTF.

The genes are TRBV6-2 or TRBV6-3 and TRBJ2-1, with 9 bases that match TRBD2. Germline-derived CDR1 and CDR2 are MNHEY and SVGEGT. With 0 bases clipped from V and 3 bases from J, the junction kept 3 bases outside the gene matches. This CDR3 has 16 residues. The DNA for the CDR3 is TGTGCCAGCAGTTACTCGATTAGCGGGAGCTACAATGAGCAGTTCTTC. Translated, it gives CASSYSISGSYNEQFF.

The J gene is TRBJ1-4, the V gene TRBV28, with 7 bases fitting TRBD1. Germline CDR1 and CDR2: MDHEN and SYDVKM. The CDR3 covers 13 residues. V lost 6 bases and J lost 4; bases outside the gene matches: 2. The CDR3 coding sequence is TGTGCCAGCAGACGACAGGGTAATGAAAAACTGTTTTTT. Its translation is CASRRQGNEKLFF.

This chain joins TRBV6-1 and TRBJ1-1; D is undetermined. V shed 0 bases and J shed 7 bases, with 9 bases lying between them. Germline CDR1 reads MNHNS; CDR2 reads SASEGT. The CDR3 contains 13 residues. The CDR3 DNA follows: TGTGCCAGCAGTGAAGCGCGGGGTCGTGAAGCTTTCTTT. Translated, it gives CASSEARGREAFF.

The chain recombines TRBV7-9 with TRBJ1-5; D remains unclear. V dropped 0 bases and J dropped 5 bases, with 5 bases sitting between them. Germline V gene data show CDR1 as SEHNR and CDR2 as FQNEAQ (reference sequence). This CDR3 region has 13 residues. CDR3 coding DNA: TGTGCCAGCAGCTTAGCCGCGGATCAGCCCCAGCATTTT. It yields the protein CASSLAADQPQHF.

This clone has more than one count but fewer than ten. The chain has TRBV9 and TRBJ2-2; 11 bases agree with TRBD1. CDR3 size: 14 residues. The V gene end was trimmed by 5 bases and the J gene end by 3 bases; junction bases not matched to a gene: 0. Germline CDR1 and CDR2: SGDLS and YYNGEE. This CDR3 reads CASRGQGDTGELFF. In DNA form, the CDR3 reads TGTGCCAGCAGGGGACAGGGGGACACCGGGGAGCTGTTTTTT.

This clone was picked up one time. J is TRBJ2-5 and V is TRBV10-2, with D unresolved. This CDR3 is built from 13 residues. Trimming took off 9 bases at V and 1 base at J, with 12 bases between the two ends. Germline lookup yields CDR1 WSHSY and CDR2 SAAADI. CDR3 nucleotides: TGCGCCAGTAGACAAGGGTTCCAAGAGACCCAGTACTTC. Its protein is CASRQGFQETQYF.

The genes are TRBV6-2 or TRBV6-3 and TRBJ2-2; tentative D call: TRBD1 (5 bases). The CDR3 length is 15 residues. The germline V and J ends were trimmed by 2 bases and 0 bases, with 7 bases remaining between them. Germline V gene data show CDR1 as MNHEY and CDR2 as SVGEGT. The CDR3 DNA sequence: TGTGCCAGCAGTTACAGGGGCGCGAACACCGGGGAGCTGTTTTTT. Amino acid sequence: CASSYRGANTGELFF.

This clone was found a few times. The J gene is TRBJ1-2, the V gene TRBV28; no clear D gene. CDR1 MDHEN and CDR2 SYDVKM come from the germline V gene. Between the trimmed V and J ends, which lost 3 bases and 5 bases, there was a span of 7 bases. The CDR3 totals 12 residues. Here the CDR3 reads CASSFTRYGYTF. The CDR3 DNA sequence: TGTGCCAGCAGTTTCACCAGATATGGCTACACCTTC.

The V call is TRBV7-9, the J call TRBJ1-3; D is perhaps TRBD1 (5 bases). The CDR3 sequence is 15 residues long. The V gene lost 1 base and the J gene lost 1 base, with 8 bases spanning the gap. In germline, CDR1 is SEHNR, CDR2 FQNEAQ (reference sequence). The chain's CDR3 is CASSLVQESGNTIYF. The DNA for the CDR3 is TGTGCCAGCAGCTTAGTACAGGAATCTGGAAACACCATATATTTT. Supplemented by reference TRBV7-9 and TRBJ1-3, the full variable domain reads DTGVSQNPRHKITKRGQNVTFRCDPISEHNRLYWYRQTLGQGPEFLTYFQNEAQLEKSRLLSDRFSAERPKGSFSTLEIQRTEQGDSAMYLCASSLVQESGNTIYFGEGSWLTVV.

The chain combines TRBV2 with TRBJ2-6; D may match TRBD1 or TRBD2 (5 bases each). CDR3 length: 17 amino acids. V gave up 6 bases and J gave up 3 bases, with 18 bases separating them. Germline CDR1 and CDR2: SNHLY and FYNNEI. CDR3 sequence reads: CASRDSVTGLGANVLTF. The DNA for the CDR3 is TGTGCCAGCAGGGACTCCGTAACAGGACTTGGGGCCAACGTCCTGACTTTC. Full variable domain (missing parts from reference TRBV2 and TRBJ2-6): EPEVTQTPSHQVTQMGQEVILRCVPISNHLYFYWYRQILGQKVEFLVSFYNNEISEKSEIFDDQFSVERPDGSNFTLKIRSTKLEDSAMYFCASRDSVTGLGANVLTFGAGSRLTVL.